This TCR beta chain was captured by sequencing in a study of T-cell memory formation after mild COVID-19. About the research overall: Clustering of TCRs was largely donor specific. Study-level findings and limits: Pre-infection memory harbored some responding clones, suggesting cross-reactive memory joined. Whereas later expanders leaned CD4+, clones contracting day 15 to 85 showed a balanced CD4/CD8 makeup.

Researchers used 5'RACE with constant-segment primers to make TCR alpha and TCR beta cDNA libraries that carry sample barcodes and UMIs. One entry per CDR3 protein, called by TCRdb with MiXCR from the 5' RACE reads. This sample carries about 320,000 distinct CDR3 sequences, around 15% of them seen once, and the ten largest clones take around 20%. This CDR3 is built from 14 residues. Germline V gives CDR1 SSHAT, CDR2 FNYEAQ (reference sequence). The ends lost 5 bases at V and 5 bases at J; junction bases unmatched: 5. This clonotype was counted at least ten times. Its antigen is not identified. This receptor was taken from a man between 18 and 29 years old who had mild COVID-19 (a few samples of this study predate the infection). Cell type and time point are not known. The chain employs TRBV7-7 and TRBJ2-3; 9 bases are a match to TRBD2. Sequenced: PBMCs or a T cell subset sorted from them (not recorded which). The CDR3 DNA sequence: TGTGCCAGCAGCGGCGGGGGGGCAGGAGATACGCAGTATTTT. This translates into CASSGGGAGDTQYF.